This entry lists 25 T cell receptor beta chains sequenced from one sample in a study of T cells in localized non-small cell lung cancer. Clones were sequenced by immunoSEQ multiplex PCR, and TCRdb holds only the in-frame ones, with some missing. Of over 45,000 clones in the sample, 85% to 90% were seen once. Here the sequenced sample was peripheral blood, taken before any cancer treatment. The receptor source for this set is a man between 35 and 75 years old with stage I squamous cell lung carcinoma.

The V and J genes are TRBV5-4 and TRBJ2-3; 9 nucleotides match TRBD2. The CDR3 consists of 15 residues. The germline V gene encodes CDR1 SGHNT and CDR2 YYREEE (reference sequence). V gave up 4 bases and J gave up 1 base; unmatched junction bases: 4. CDR3: CASSDRTSGTDTQYF. The CDR3, as DNA: TGTGCCAGCAGCGACCGGACTAGCGGCACAGATACGCAGTATTTT.

This chain uses TRBV18 with TRBJ2-1; TRBD2 might be the D (5 bases). V lost 0 bases, J lost 5 bases, and 14 bases lay in between. In germline, CDR1 is KGHSH, CDR2 LQKENI. The CDR3 runs 16 residues. The DNA of the CDR3 is TGTGCCAGCTCACCACCCTCTGGGAGATCCCACAATGAGCAGTTCTTC. Protein product: CASSPPSGRSHNEQFF. The complete variable domain, with remaining parts taken from reference TRBV18 and TRBJ2-1, reads NAGVMQNPRHLVRRRGQEARLRCSPMKGHSHVYWYRQLPEEGLKFMVYLQKENIIDESGMPKERFSAEFPKEGPSILRIQQVVRGDSAAYFCASSPPSGRSHNEQFFGPGTRLTVL.

V is TRBV5-1 and J is TRBJ1-3; a weak D match, TRBD1 (5 bases). CDR3 length equals 15 residues. Germline assignment: CDR1 SGHRS and CDR2 YFSETQ. The V gene lost 6 bases and the J gene lost 3 bases, with 16 bases spanning the gap. The CDR3 nucleotides read TGCGCCAGCACCCCCGGGACCGGGTATGGAAACACCATATATTTT. It translates to CASTPGTGYGNTIYF.

This chain connects TRBV2 to TRBJ2-1; 7 bases line up with TRBD1. The V gene end was trimmed by 5 bases and the J gene end by 1 base; junction bases not matched to a gene: 14. Germline lookup yields CDR1 SNHLY and CDR2 FYNNEI. The CDR3 length is 18 residues. Written as DNA, the CDR3 is TGTGCCAGCAGTTTTCTCGGGTGGACAGGCGGGTCCTACAATGAGCAGTTCTTC. This gives the protein CASSFLGWTGGSYNEQFF.

There are a few counts of this clone. This chain uses TRBV18 with TRBJ1-2; D not resolved. Germline V gene lookup returns CDR1 KGHSH and CDR2 LQKENI. Trimming stripped 0 bases from V and 4 bases from J, with 12 bases between. This CDR3 contains 15 residues. CDR3 sequence (DNA): TGTGCCAGCTCACCACCGTCGGGCCCTCTCTATGGCTACACCTTC. Protein sequence: CASSPPSGPLYGYTF.

The J gene is TRBJ2-2, the V gene TRBV7-2, with 7 bases matching TRBD1. The CDR3 consists of 13 residues. J gave up 10 bases and V 3 bases, and 5 bases lay outside the gene matches. The germline V gene has CDR1 SGHTA and CDR2 FQGNSA. CDR3 sequence reads: CASSFTGVVELFF. DNA for the CDR3: TGTGCCAGCAGCTTTACAGGGGTGGTGGAGCTGTTTTTT. The variable domain in full, completed from reference TRBV7-2 and TRBJ2-2, reads GAGVSQSPSNKVTEKGKDVELRCDPISGHTALYWYRQSLGQGLEFLIYFQGNSAPDKSGLPSDRFSAERTGGSVSTLTIQRTQQEDSAVYLCASSFTGVVELFFGEGSRLTVL.

As regards this clone: Other DNA sequences in this specimen translate into the identical CDR3. CDR3 protein: CASSYSKAGSYGYTF. The DNA for the CDR3 is TGTGCCAGCAGTTACTCGAAGGCAGGGAGCTATGGCTACACCTTC. This chain uses TRBV6-5 with TRBJ1-2; a possible D gene is TRBD1 (5 bases). Trimming removed 0 bases from V and 4 bases from J, with 12 bases in between. The CDR3 consists of 15 residues. Germline CDR1 MNHEY, CDR2 SVGAGI.

The chain recombines TRBV19 with TRBJ2-2, with 8 bases that match TRBD2. With V trimmed by 11 bases and J by 7 bases, 6 bases remained unmatched. The CDR3 has 12 amino acids. Germline values: CDR1 LNHDA, CDR2 SQIVND (reference sequence). The CDR3 DNA reads as TGTGCCGGCCGACTAGCGAGCGGGGAGCTGTTTTTT. Translated, it gives CAGRLASGELFF.

This clone was observed once. The rearrangement uses TRBV18 and TRBJ2-2; D might be TRBD2 (6 bases). CDR1 is KGHSH and CDR2 is LQKENI in the germline V gene. Trimming removed 2 bases from V and 3 bases from J, with 13 bases in between. The CDR3 runs to 16 residues. The CDR3: CASSPNGAGHTGELFF. The CDR3 DNA is TGTGCCAGCTCACCAAACGGAGCGGGCCACACCGGGGAGCTGTTTTTT.

V usage is TRBV7-9 and J usage is TRBJ1-2, with D hard to call. Between the trimmed V and J ends, which lost 2 bases and 4 bases, there was a span of 14 bases. Germline CDR1 SEHNR, CDR2 FQNEAQ (reference sequence). The CDR3 is 15 residues long. The CDR3 here is CASSLPEEWTYGYTF. The CDR3 DNA follows: TGTGCCAGCAGCTTACCAGAGGAATGGACCTATGGCTACACCTTC.

The rearrangement uses TRBV5-4 and TRBJ2-1; the D gene is possibly TRBD2 (5 bases). This CDR3 has 15 amino acids. Germline V gene data show CDR1 as SGHNT and CDR2 as YYREEE (reference sequence). Trimming removed 0 bases from V and 2 bases from J, with 9 bases in between. The CDR3 loop is CASSLELGTYNEQFF. The CDR3 coding sequence is TGTGCCAGCAGCTTGGAACTAGGAACCTACAATGAGCAGTTCTTC. Combining the CDR3 with reference TRBV5-4 and TRBJ2-1 gives the whole variable domain ETGVTQSPTHLIKTRGQQVTLRCSSQSGHNTVSWYQQALGQGPQFIFQYYREEENGRGNFPPRFSGLQFPNYSSELNVNALELDDSALYLCASSLELGTYNEQFFGPGTRLTVL.

The genes are TRBV7-2 and TRBJ2-1; TRBD2 matches 9 bases. Per germline, CDR1 SGHTA and CDR2 FQGNSA. Trimming removed 3 bases from V and 8 bases from J; junction bases left unmatched: 5. This CDR3 spans 14 amino acids. CDR3 nucleotides: TGTGCCAGCAGCTTGGTTAGCGGGAGTGATGAGCAGTTCTTC. Translation gives CASSLVSGSDEQFF.

The gene calls are TRBV11-2 and TRBJ1-5, with D unclear. The CDR3 sequence is 16 residues long. V was cut by 0 bases and J by 5 bases, with 14 bases left in between. Germline-derived CDR1 and CDR2 are SGHAT and FQNNGV. This CDR3 reads CASSLESTPYYQPQHF. In DNA, the CDR3 is TGTGCCAGCAGCTTAGAGAGTACCCCTTACTATCAGCCCCAGCATTTT.

The V call is TRBV15, the J call TRBJ2-5; D is undetermined. This CDR3 spans 13 amino acids. Trimming left V 0 bases short and J 2 bases short, with 4 bases between. Germline CDR1 reads LNHNV; CDR2 reads YYDKDF (reference sequence). The CDR3 spells CATSRDSQETQYF. CDR3 nucleotide sequence: TGTGCCACCAGCAGAGACAGTCAAGAGACCCAGTACTTC.

The genes are TRBV28 and TRBJ2-3; TRBD1 is a possible D gene (6 bases). CDR1 is MDHEN, CDR2 SYDVKM, per germline. Trimming took off 6 bases at V and 5 bases at J, with 12 bases between the two ends. The CDR3 is 13 residues long. DNA for the CDR3: TGTGCCAGCAGATCCACAGGGTTAGATACGCAGTATTTT. It encodes CASRSTGLDTQYF.

V gene TRBV18 combines with J gene TRBJ2-7, with a possible D match to TRBD2 (6 bases). V was trimmed by 4 bases and J by 3 bases, leaving 16 bases between them. This CDR3 is built from 15 residues. Germline V gene lookup returns CDR1 KGHSH and CDR2 LQKENI. CDR3 DNA sequence: TGTGCCAGCTCACGTGGGGGGTTCGGGGGCTACGAGCAGTACTTC. Protein: CASSRGGFGGYEQYF.

CDR3 nucleotide sequence: TGTGCCAGCAGCTTAGGACGGGATATGTCCTACGAGCAGTACTTC. It specifies CASSLGRDMSYEQYF. The chain has TRBV11-2 and TRBJ2-7; D might be TRBD2 (5 bases). Germline CDR1 is SGHAT and CDR2 is FQNNGV. The V gene lost 1 base and the J gene lost 1 base, with 11 bases spanning the gap. The CDR3 length is 15 residues.

V and J are TRBV27 and TRBJ2-1; D is ambiguous. Looked up from germline, CDR1 is MNHEY and CDR2 is SMNVEV (reference sequence). Trimming took 4 bases from V and 0 from J, leaving 10 bases between them. The CDR3 length is 15 residues. Here the CDR3 reads CASSSLVSSYNEQFF. Here the CDR3 DNA reads TGTGCCAGCAGTTCTTTGGTTAGCTCCTACAATGAGCAGTTCTTC.

The chain joins TRBV29-1 to TRBJ1-1; 8 bases line up with TRBD1. Germline values: CDR1 SQVTM, CDR2 ANQGSEA. With V trimmed by 5 bases and J by 5 bases, 4 bases remained unmatched. The CDR3 has 12 residues. In nucleotides, the CDR3 is TGCAGCGTTCAGGGGGCGGTTACTGAAGCTTTCTTT. Protein: CSVQGAVTEAFF.

This chain joins TRBV28 and TRBJ2-7; D may be TRBD2 (5 bases). Trimming took off 10 bases at V and 2 bases at J, with 9 bases between the two ends. The CDR3 extends over 11 amino acids. Per germline, CDR1 MDHEN and CDR2 SYDVKM. CDR3 loop: CATQTTYEQYF. In DNA, the CDR3 is TGTGCCACCCAGACTACCTACGAGCAGTACTTC.

CDR3 loop: CASSAGDRLILGETQYF. The CDR3 DNA reads as TGTGCCTCCTCGGCTGGAGACAGGTTGATCCTGGGGGAGACCCAGTACTTC. The V call is TRBV19, the J call TRBJ2-5; possibly TRBD1 for D (6 bases). Per the germline V gene, CDR1 is LNHDA and CDR2 is SQIVND (reference sequence). This CDR3 is built from 17 residues. V was trimmed by 11 bases and J by 5 bases, leaving 30 bases between them. Variable domain in full (rest from reference TRBV19 and TRBJ2-5): DGGITQSPKYLFRKEGQNVTLSCEQNLNHDAMYWYRQDPGQGLRLIYYSQIVNDFQKGDIAEGYSVSREKKESFPLTVTSAQKNPTAFYLCASSAGDRLILGETQYFGPGTRLLVL.

The gene calls are TRBV13 and TRBJ2-1; D gene ambiguous. V shed 1 base and J shed 12 bases, with 22 bases lying between them. CDR1 and CDR2 from the germline V gene are PRHDT and FYEKMQ (reference sequence). The CDR3 runs 16 residues. In nucleotides, the CDR3 is TGTGCCAGCAGCTTAGACCAAGCCTCCGGGCTGCTGGGGCAGTTCTTC. This codes for CASSLDQASGLLGQFF.

The chain couples TRBV29-1 to TRBJ2-3; TRBD1 might be the D (6 bases). The germline gives CDR1 SQVTM, CDR2 ANQGSEA. The ends were cut back, 7 bases at V and 4 bases at J, with 18 bases in the middle. CDR3 size: 14 residues. The CDR3 sequence: CSALHMGAADTQYF. CDR3 sequence (DNA): TGCAGCGCCTTACACATGGGGGCCGCAGATACGCAGTATTTT.

This sequence joins TRBV29-1 and TRBJ1-1; possibly TRBD1 for D (5 bases). CDR3 length: 14 amino acids. Germline V CDR1 and CDR2: SQVTM, ANQGSEA. V lost 3 bases to trimming and J lost 0 bases, with 11 bases between them. CDR3 DNA: TGCAGCGTTGACAGGGAAGGCATGAACACTGAAGCTTTCTTT. The encoded protein is CSVDREGMNTEAFF.

The V call is TRBV7-2, the J call TRBJ2-7; D is unclear. V lost 5 bases and J lost 3, with 5 bases in between. From germline, CDR1 is SGHTA and CDR2 FQGNSA. The CDR3 runs 11 residues. The CDR3 DNA follows: TGTGCCAGCAGCCCTAACTACGAGCAGTACTTC. This translates into CASSPNYEQYF.